This TCR beta chain was recovered during a study of T cells in tuberculosis. This CDR3 is 17 amino acids long. Germline trimming cut 5 bases from V and 7 bases from J; bases unmatched to any gene: 15. CDR1 is SEHNR, CDR2 FQNEAQ, per germline (reference sequence). Sequenced by immunoSEQ multiplex PCR; TCRdb stores in-frame clones only, minus some. The table has 61,000 or so clones, under 90% seen once. After thawing and overnight rest, PBMC were stained with GMM-loaded CD1B tetramer, viability dye and anti-CD3 for sorting. The lipid loaded on the CD1B tetramers was C32 glucose monomycolate from Rhodococcus equi.

The chain carries TRBV7-9 and TRBJ2-1; 9 bases agree with TRBD2. The source is an adult woman with latent tuberculosis. The sample was CD1b-GMM tetramer-negative cells sorted from PBMCs. The CDR3, as DNA: TGTGCCAGCAGCATCCCCGTTGGGCGGGGGGGCAAAAATGAGCAGTTCTTC. This codes for CASSIPVGRGGKNEQFF.